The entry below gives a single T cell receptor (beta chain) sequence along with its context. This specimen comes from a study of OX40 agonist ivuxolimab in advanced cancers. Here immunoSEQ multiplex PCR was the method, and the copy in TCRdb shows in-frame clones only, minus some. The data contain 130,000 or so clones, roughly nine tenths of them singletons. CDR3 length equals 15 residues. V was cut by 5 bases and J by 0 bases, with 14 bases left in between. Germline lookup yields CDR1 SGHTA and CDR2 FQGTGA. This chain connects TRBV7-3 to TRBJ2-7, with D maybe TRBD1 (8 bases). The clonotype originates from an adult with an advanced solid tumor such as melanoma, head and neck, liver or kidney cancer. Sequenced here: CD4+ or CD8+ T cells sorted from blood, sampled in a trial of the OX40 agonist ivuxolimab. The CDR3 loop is CASSVQGGSSYEQYF. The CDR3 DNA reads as TGTGCCAGCAGCGTACAGGGGGGGAGCTCCTACGAGCAGTACTTC. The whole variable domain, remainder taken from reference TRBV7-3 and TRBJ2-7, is GAGVSQTPSNKVTEKGKYVELRCDPISGHTALYWYRQSLGQGPEFLIYFQGTGAADDSGLPNDRFFAVRPEGSVSTLKIQRTERGDSAVYLCASSVQGGSSYEQYFGPGTRLTVT.